Below, 8 T cell receptor beta chains from the same sample are listed, as sequenced in a study of T-cell memory formation after mild COVID-19. TCRdb called the 5' RACE reads again in MiXCR, with one record for every CDR3 protein. The sample carries tens of thousands of distinct CDR3 sequences, approximately 10% recorded once. Sequenced input: PBMCs or a T cell subset sorted from them (not recorded which). These receptors originate from a man between 18 and 35 years old who had mild COVID-19 (a few samples of this study predate the infection). Cell type and time point are not known.

This clonotype occurred many times. The chain carries TRBV27 and TRBJ1-1, with 9 bases identical to TRBD1. Trimming at V came to 7 bases and at J to 2 bases, leaving 5 bases not matched to a gene. The germline CDR1 and CDR2 sequences are MNHEY and SMNVEV (reference sequence). This CDR3 comprises 14 residues. CDR3 region: CASTLTGGNTEAFF. The CDR3 coding sequence is TGTGCCAGCACTCTGACAGGGGGAAACACTGAAGCTTTCTTT.

The chain uses TRBV6-5 and TRBJ2-5; 7 nucleotides line up with TRBD1. This CDR3 is 14 amino acids long. Trimming took 4 bases from V and 2 from J; bases not matched to a gene: 4. Per germline, CDR1 MNHEY and CDR2 SVGAGI. In DNA, the CDR3 is TGTGCCAGCAGTTCACACAGGGGTCAAGAGACCCAGTACTTC. Translation gives CASSSHRGQETQYF.

Many counts were recorded for this clonotype. This sequence joins TRBV7-3 and TRBJ1-1; 8 positions agree with TRBD1. This CDR3 contains 14 residues. Trimming removed 5 bases from V and 4 bases from J; junction bases left unmatched: 6. In germline, CDR1 is SGHTA, CDR2 FQGTGA. The CDR3 protein is CASSLTGVSTEAFF. The CDR3 bases are TGTGCCAGCAGCCTGACAGGGGTGAGCACTGAAGCTTTCTTT.

The rearrangement uses TRBV4-3 and TRBJ2-7; D uncertain. Germline V gene sequence: CDR1 LGHNA, CDR2 YSLEER. The CDR3 has 15 amino acids. V gave up 1 base and J gave up 0 bases, with 10 bases separating them. CDR3 DNA sequence: TGCGCCAGCAGCCAAGTTGCGGATTTCTCCTACGAGCAGTACTTC. Its protein is CASSQVADFSYEQYF.

This clonotype was seen repeatedly, ten times or more. V is TRBV6-5 and J is TRBJ1-2, with D hard to call. The CDR3 extends over 13 amino acids. Germline CDR1 is MNHEY and CDR2 is SVGAGI. Trimming cost V 1 base and J 4 bases, with 7 bases left between them. The CDR3, as DNA: TGTGCCAGCAGTTACTACGGGAGCTATGGCTACACCTTC. Encoded protein: CASSYYGSYGYTF.

In this sample, this clonotype turned up many times. This chain links TRBV7-3 with TRBJ2-1; possible D gene TRBD1, 7 bases. The germline V gene encodes CDR1 SGHTA and CDR2 FQGTGA. CDR3 length: 14 residues. With 5 bases removed from V and 8 bases from J, the gap between germline ends came to 16 bases. The DNA for the CDR3 is TGTGCCAGCAGCCCCCCAGGGGGGAACCATGAGCAGTTCTTC. Translation: CASSPPGGNHEQFF.

At least ten counts were recorded for this clonotype. V and J are TRBV7-9 and TRBJ2-3; 15 positions agree with TRBD2. CDR1 and CDR2 from the germline V gene are SEHNR and FQNEAQ (reference sequence). There are 15 residues in the CDR3. V gave up 7 bases and J gave up 7 bases; unmatched junction bases: 6. The CDR3 reads CASTLGTSGRHTQYF. For the CDR3, the DNA is TGTGCCAGCACCTTGGGGACTAGCGGGAGGCATACGCAGTATTTT.

Ten or more counts support this clonotype. The chain couples TRBV20-1 to TRBJ1-1; D is unresolved. This CDR3 is 15 amino acids long. The germline V and J ends were trimmed by 3 bases and 4 bases, with 18 bases remaining between them. Germline V lookup: CDR1 DFQATT, CDR2 SNEGSKA (reference sequence). The CDR3 region has the DNA TGCAGTGCTAGTCCAGCCCTTCCGGGTGGCACTGAAGCTTTCTTT. The encoded protein is CSASPALPGGTEAFF.